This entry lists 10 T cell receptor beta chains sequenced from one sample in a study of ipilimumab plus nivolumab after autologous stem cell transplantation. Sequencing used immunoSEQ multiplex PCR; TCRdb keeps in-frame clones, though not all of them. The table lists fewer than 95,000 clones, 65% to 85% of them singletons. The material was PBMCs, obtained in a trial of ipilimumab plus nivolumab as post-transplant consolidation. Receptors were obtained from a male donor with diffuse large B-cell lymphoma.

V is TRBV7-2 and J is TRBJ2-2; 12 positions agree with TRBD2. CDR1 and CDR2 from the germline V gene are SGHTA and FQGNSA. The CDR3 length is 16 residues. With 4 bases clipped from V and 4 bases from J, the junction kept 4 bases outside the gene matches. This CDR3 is CASSSRTSGATGELFF. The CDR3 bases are TGTGCCAGCAGCTCCCGGACTAGCGGGGCCACCGGGGAGCTGTTTTTT.

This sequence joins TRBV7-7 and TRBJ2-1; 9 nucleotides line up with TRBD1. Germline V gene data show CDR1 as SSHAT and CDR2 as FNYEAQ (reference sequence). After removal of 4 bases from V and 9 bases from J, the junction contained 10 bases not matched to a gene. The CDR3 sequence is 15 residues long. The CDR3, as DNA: TGTGCCAGCAGCTCCAGTGGGGGGACAGGGACTGAGCAGTTCTTC. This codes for CASSSSGGTGTEQFF.

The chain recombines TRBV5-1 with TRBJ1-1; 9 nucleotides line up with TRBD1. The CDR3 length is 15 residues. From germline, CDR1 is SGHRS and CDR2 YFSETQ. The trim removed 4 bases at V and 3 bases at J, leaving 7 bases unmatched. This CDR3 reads CASSRRTGADTEAFF. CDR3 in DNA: TGCGCCAGCAGCCGTCGGACAGGGGCGGACACTGAAGCTTTCTTT.

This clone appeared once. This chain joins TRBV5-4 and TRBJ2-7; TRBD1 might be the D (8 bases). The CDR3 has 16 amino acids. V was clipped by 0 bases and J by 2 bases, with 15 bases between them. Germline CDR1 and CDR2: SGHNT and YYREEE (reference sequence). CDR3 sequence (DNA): TGTGCCAGCAGCTTGGGAGCGGGACAGGTTCCCTACGAGCAGTACTTC. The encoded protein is CASSLGAGQVPYEQYF.

CDR3 sequence (DNA): TGTGCCAGCAGTGCGCCGTTGGGACAGAGCTCAAATCAGCCCCAGCATTTT. Translating it yields CASSAPLGQSSNQPQHF. The rearrangement links TRBV6-1 to TRBJ1-5; 7 nucleotides align to TRBD1. V lost 4 bases to trimming and J lost 4 bases; unmatched junction nucleotides: 13. Germline V gene data show CDR1 as MNHNS and CDR2 as SASEGT. CDR3 size: 17 residues.

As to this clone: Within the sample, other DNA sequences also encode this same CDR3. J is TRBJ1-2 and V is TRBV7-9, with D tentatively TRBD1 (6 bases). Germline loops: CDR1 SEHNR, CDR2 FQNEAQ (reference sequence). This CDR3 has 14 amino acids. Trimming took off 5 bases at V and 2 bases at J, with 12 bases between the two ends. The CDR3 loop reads CASSKQGGNYGYTF. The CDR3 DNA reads TGTGCCAGCAGCAAACAGGGAGGAAACTATGGCTACACCTTC.

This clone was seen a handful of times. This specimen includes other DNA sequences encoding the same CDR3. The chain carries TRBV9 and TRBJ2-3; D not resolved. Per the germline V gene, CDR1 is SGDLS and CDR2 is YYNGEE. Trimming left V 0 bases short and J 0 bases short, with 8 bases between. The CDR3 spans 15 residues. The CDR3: CASSVGLGSTDTQYF. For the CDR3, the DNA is TGTGCCAGCAGCGTAGGGCTGGGGAGCACAGATACGCAGTATTTT. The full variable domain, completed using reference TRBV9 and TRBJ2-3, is DSGVTQTPKHLITATGQRVTLRCSPRSGDLSVYWYQQSLDQGLQFLIQYYNGEERAKGNILERFSAQQFPDLHSELNLSSLELGDSALYFCASSVGLGSTDTQYFGPGTRLTVL.

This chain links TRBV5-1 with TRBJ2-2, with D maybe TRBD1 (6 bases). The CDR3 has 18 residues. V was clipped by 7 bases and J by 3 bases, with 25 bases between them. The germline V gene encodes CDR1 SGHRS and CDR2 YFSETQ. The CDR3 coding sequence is TGCGCCAGCTCCTGGGGGCAGGGCACTACCCGAGACACCGGGGAGCTGTTTTTT. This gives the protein CASSWGQGTTRDTGELFF.

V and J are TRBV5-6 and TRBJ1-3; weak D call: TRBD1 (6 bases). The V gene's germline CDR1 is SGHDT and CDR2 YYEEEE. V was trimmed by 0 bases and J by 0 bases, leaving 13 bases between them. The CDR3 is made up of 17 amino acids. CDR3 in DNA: TGTGCCAGCAGCTTGGATACAGGGCCAAACTCTGGAAACACCATATATTTT. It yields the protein CASSLDTGPNSGNTIYF.

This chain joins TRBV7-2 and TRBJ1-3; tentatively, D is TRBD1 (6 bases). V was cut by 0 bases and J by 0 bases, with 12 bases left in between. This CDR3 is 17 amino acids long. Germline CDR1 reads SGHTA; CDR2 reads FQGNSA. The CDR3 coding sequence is TGTGCCAGCAGCTTAGCGGGGGGCTCCCGCTCTGGAAACACCATATATTTT. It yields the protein CASSLAGGSRSGNTIYF.